These 14 T cell receptor beta chains came from one sample sequenced in a study of cytomegalovirus exposure and HLA in healthy donors. This PCR relied on a set of 60 Vbeta primers and 13 Jbeta primers. Only in-frame clones appear in the TCRdb table, and some are missing; sequencing was by immunoSEQ multiplex PCR. The sample includes about 90,000 clones, approximately 84% of them seen just once. The sequencing input was PBMCs. The origin of the receptors is a man between 18 and 35 years old in good health and CMV-seronegative.

This chain links TRBV5-4 with TRBJ2-1; D unclear. V lost 6 bases and J 4 bases, leaving 5 bases between the germline ends. CDR1 is SGHNT and CDR2 is YYREEE in the germline V gene (reference sequence). The CDR3 extends over 11 amino acids. The DNA of the CDR3 is TGTGCCAGCACCAGGTACAATGAGCAGTTCTTC. Its protein product is CASTRYNEQFF.

J is TRBJ1-3 and V is TRBV30; D is ambiguous. CDR3 length: 15 residues. The germline V gene has CDR1 GTSNPN and CDR2 SVGIG (reference sequence). V was cut by 1 base and J by 3 bases, with 13 bases left in between. The CDR3 region is CAWSEGVSGGNTIYF. The CDR3 nucleotides read TGTGCCTGGAGTGAAGGAGTGTCGGGTGGAAACACCATATATTTT.

V gene TRBV5-1 combines with J gene TRBJ2-5; maybe TRBD1 (5 bases). Trimming cost V 2 bases and J 7 bases, with 18 bases left between them. Germline values: CDR1 SGHRS, CDR2 YFSETQ. The CDR3 extends over 15 amino acids. DNA for the CDR3: TGCGCCAGCAGCTTCTATCAGGGTCAGTTGGGGACCCAGTACTTC. It yields the protein CASSFYQGQLGTQYF.

The chain is built from TRBV19 and TRBJ1-1; 7 nucleotides align to TRBD1. Unmatched junction bases numbered 7, after V lost 1 base and J lost 5 bases. Germline V lookup: CDR1 LNHDA, CDR2 SQIVND (reference sequence). The CDR3 extends over 15 amino acids. CDR3: CASSIVSTGHTEAFF. In nucleotides, the CDR3 is TGTGCCAGTAGTATAGTCTCGACAGGGCATACTGAAGCTTTCTTT. The full variable domain, in which reference TRBV19 and TRBJ1-1 provide the parts outside the CDR3, is DGGITQSPKYLFRKEGQNVTLSCEQNLNHDAMYWYRQDPGQGLRLIYYSQIVNDFQKGDIAEGYSVSREKKESFPLTVTSAQKNPTAFYLCASSIVSTGHTEAFFGQGTRLTVV.

This clone turned up a few times. The chain couples TRBV5-1 to TRBJ2-1; D is possibly TRBD1 (5 bases). Trimming removed 0 bases at V and 12 bases at J, with 19 bases between. In germline, CDR1 is SGHRS, CDR2 YFSETQ. This CDR3 comprises 15 residues. DNA for the CDR3: TGCGCCAGCAGCTTGGCCGGATTCAGGGTCTTGGTGCAGTTCTTC. It yields the protein CASSLAGFRVLVQFF.

V and J are TRBV5-1 and TRBJ2-3, with no clear D. The V gene lost 2 bases and the J gene lost 2 bases, with 15 bases spanning the gap. From germline, CDR1 is SGHRS and CDR2 YFSETQ. CDR3 length: 16 residues. The chain's CDR3 is CASSLRLGGNTDTQYF. The DNA of the CDR3 is TGCGCCAGCAGCTTACGTTTAGGCGGCAACACAGATACGCAGTATTTT.

The rearrangement links TRBV28 to TRBJ1-1, with 8 bases fitting TRBD1. Trimming at V came to 6 bases and at J to 11 bases, leaving 17 bases not matched to a gene. This CDR3 is 15 amino acids long. Germline-derived CDR1 and CDR2 are MDHEN and SYDVKM. CDR3 DNA sequence: TGTGCCAGCAGGTCTTTCGGACAGGGAGACATTTCGGCTTTCTTT. Protein: CASRSFGQGDISAFF.

This chain links TRBV2 with TRBJ1-5, with D unclear. The CDR3 is made up of 14 amino acids. CDR1 SNHLY and CDR2 FYNNEI come from the germline V gene. V lost 7 bases and J lost 3, with 13 bases in between. The DNA of the CDR3 is TGTGCCAGCAAACTCAGCAGGAACAATCAGCCCCAGCATTTT. Translating gives CASKLSRNNQPQHF.

This clone was observed a handful of times. CDR3 loop: CASSYSSEREGDEQFF. CDR3 DNA: TGTGCCAGCAGTTACAGTTCGGAGCGGGAGGGGGATGAGCAGTTCTTC. The chain links TRBV6-5 to TRBJ2-1; TRBD2 matches 10 bases. Trimming at V came to 2 bases and at J to 8 bases, leaving 9 bases not matched to a gene. The CDR3 has 16 residues. In germline, CDR1 is MNHEY, CDR2 SVGAGI.

The rearrangement joins TRBV19 to TRBJ2-6; 7 bases align to TRBD1. V lost 6 bases, J lost 0 bases, and 11 bases stayed unmatched. Germline V CDR1 and CDR2: LNHDA, SQIVND (reference sequence). This CDR3 comprises 18 residues. CDR3 bases: TGTGCCAGTAGGACGGACCGGGACAGACTCTCTGGGGCCAACGTCCTGACTTTC. Translation: CASRTDRDRLSGANVLTF.

This clone has only one observation. The chain employs TRBV11-2 and TRBJ2-1; tentative D call: TRBD2 (5 bases). The CDR3 covers 14 residues. Per the germline V gene, CDR1 is SGHAT and CDR2 is FQNNGV. V was pared by 2 bases and J by 8 bases, with 13 bases between. The CDR3 here is CASSLPGINYEQFF. Written as DNA, the CDR3 is TGTGCCAGCAGCTTACCCGGGATCAACTATGAGCAGTTCTTC.

This clone occurred once. The chain carries TRBV29-1 and TRBJ1-2; no clear D gene. Trimming took 3 bases from V and 6 from J, leaving 11 bases between them. CDR1 and CDR2 from the germline V gene are SQVTM and ANQGSEA. The CDR3 is 12 amino acids. CDR3 loop: CSVDRGADGYTF. The CDR3 coding sequence is TGCAGCGTTGACCGGGGAGCCGATGGCTACACCTTC.

The genes are TRBV5-4 and TRBJ2-1; 7 nucleotides align to TRBD1. Per the germline V gene, CDR1 is SGHNT and CDR2 is YYREEE (reference sequence). This CDR3 has 11 amino acids. With V trimmed by 4 bases and J by 9 bases, 1 base remained unmatched. The CDR3 nucleotides are TGTGCCAGCAGCGAGGGGGCTGAGCAGTTCTTC. Its translation: CASSEGAEQFF.

V usage is TRBV7-2 and J usage is TRBJ2-7, with D uncertain. V was trimmed by 1 base and J by 0 bases, leaving 7 bases between them. This CDR3 spans 14 amino acids. Germline lookup yields CDR1 SGHTA and CDR2 FQGNSA. The CDR3 reads CASSLGHSSYEQYF. The CDR3 bases are TGTGCCAGCAGCTTAGGTCATAGCTCCTACGAGCAGTACTTC.